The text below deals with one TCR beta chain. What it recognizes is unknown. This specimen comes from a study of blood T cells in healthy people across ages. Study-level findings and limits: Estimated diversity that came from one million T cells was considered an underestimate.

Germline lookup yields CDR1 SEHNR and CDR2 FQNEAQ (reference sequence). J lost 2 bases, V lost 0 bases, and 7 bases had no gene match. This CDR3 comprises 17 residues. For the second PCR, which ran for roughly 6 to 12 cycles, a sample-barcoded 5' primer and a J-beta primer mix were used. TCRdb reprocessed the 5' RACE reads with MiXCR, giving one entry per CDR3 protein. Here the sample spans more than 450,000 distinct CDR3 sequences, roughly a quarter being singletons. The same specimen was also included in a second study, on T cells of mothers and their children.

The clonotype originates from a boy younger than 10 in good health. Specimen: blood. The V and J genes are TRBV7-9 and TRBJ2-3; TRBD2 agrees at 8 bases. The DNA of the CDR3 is TGTGCCAGCAGCTTAGCCCCGACTAGCGTCAACACAGATACGCAGTATTTT. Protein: CASSLAPTSVNTDTQYF.